The sequence of this TCR beta chain was determined in a study of vaccination and CD4 T cells after COVID-19. Whole-study context: Post-vaccine specimens were obtained a median approximately 70 days after dose two (range 14 to 241). Cells were stimulated with overlapping spike peptide pools from SARS-CoV-2, HCoV-NL63, HCoV-OC43 and HCoV-229E.

In regard to this clonotype: Its antigen is unknown.

The treatment is: roughly 11-day PBMC culture with coronavirus spike peptide pools or control peptides (ViraFEST assay). First, ViraFEST expanded antigen-specific T cells with peptide pools, and next it sequenced the TCRs. The Oncomine TCR Beta short-read assay sequenced DNA from cultured CD4+ T cells. TCRdb re-analysed the PCR reads in MiXCR, keeping a single row per CDR3 protein. The table lists fewer than 15,000 distinct CDR3 sequences, about 28% of them singletons. The study, taken as a whole, reports: Sampling was limited to relatively few convalescent patients, with no early post-infection timepoints studied.

Trimming took off 5 bases at V and 6 bases at J, with 23 bases between the two ends. CDR3 length equals 17 residues. Sequencing used cultured CD4+ T cells from blood. V usage is TRBV12-3 or TRBV12-4 and J usage is TRBJ2-1; D is possibly TRBD2 (6 bases). This receptor was obtained from a human donor with COVID-19. The CDR3 region is CASSTWGVASLSNEQFF. The CDR3 bases are TGTGCCAGCAGTACATGGGGGGTTGCTTCCCTATCCAATGAGCAGTTCTTC.